The clone carrying this T cell receptor (beta chain) was found a few times. This record belongs to a study of T cells after yellow fever vaccination. This CDR3 contains 18 residues. The V and J ends lost 5 bases and 3 bases, in that order; junction bases with no gene match: 13. Looked up from germline, CDR1 is LNHDA and CDR2 is SQIVND (reference sequence). One entry per CDR3 protein, called by TCRdb with MiXCR from the 5' RACE reads. In the table there are just under 600,000 distinct CDR3 sequences, approximately 13% of which are singletons. The TCR was taken from a man between 25 and 39 years old who received the YFV17D yellow fever vaccine. V is TRBV19 and J is TRBJ2-3, with TRBD2 identical over 11 bases. Sequencing was performed on PBMCs, taken on the day of the yellow fever booster vaccination. Here the CDR3 reads CASSQGTSGSWRTDTQYF. In nucleotides, the CDR3 is TGTGCCAGTAGTCAAGGAACTAGCGGGAGCTGGCGGACAGATACGCAGTATTTT. The full variable domain, in which reference TRBV19 and TRBJ2-3 provide the parts outside the CDR3, is DGGITQSPKYLFRKEGQNVTLSCEQNLNHDAMYWYRQDPGQGLRLIYYSQIVNDFQKGDIAEGYSVSREKKESFPLTVTSAQKNPTAFYLCASSQGTSGSWRTDTQYFGPGTRLTVL.